This is a list of T cell receptor beta chains from one sample in a study of CD8 T cells in ankylosing spondylitis. TCRdb used MiXCR to reprocess the 5' RACE reads, holding one entry per CDR3 protein. The table lists approximately 190,000 distinct CDR3 sequences, roughly 13% of them singletons. Sequenced sample: blood, either unsorted or a sorted T cell fraction (not recorded which). The receptors were sampled from a female donor with ankylosing spondylitis or in good health (not recorded which). CDR3s leave out the opening cysteine and the closing phenylalanine or tryptophan.

length | J | V | CDR3
13 | TRBJ1-1 | TRBV29-1 | SVEGGSGANTEAF
12 | TRBJ2-2 | TRBV28 | ASSSPTNTGELF
11 | TRBJ1-5 | TRBV6-2/TRBV6-3 | ASRSTGSQPQH
13 | TRBJ2-3 | TRBV29-1 | SVEVRVRGTDTQY
10 | TRBJ1-2 | TRBV19 | ASSWSSHGYT
16 | TRBJ2-6 | TRBV10-3 | AISETKGSVSGANVLT
12 | TRBJ2-1 | TRBV6-1 | ASRDLGRADEQF
12 | TRBJ2-3 | TRBV7-3 | ASSLARTMGRQY
12 | TRBJ2-3 | TRBV7-9 | ASSLRGSTDTQY
13 | TRBJ1-1 | TRBV4-2 | ASSQETHPNTEAF